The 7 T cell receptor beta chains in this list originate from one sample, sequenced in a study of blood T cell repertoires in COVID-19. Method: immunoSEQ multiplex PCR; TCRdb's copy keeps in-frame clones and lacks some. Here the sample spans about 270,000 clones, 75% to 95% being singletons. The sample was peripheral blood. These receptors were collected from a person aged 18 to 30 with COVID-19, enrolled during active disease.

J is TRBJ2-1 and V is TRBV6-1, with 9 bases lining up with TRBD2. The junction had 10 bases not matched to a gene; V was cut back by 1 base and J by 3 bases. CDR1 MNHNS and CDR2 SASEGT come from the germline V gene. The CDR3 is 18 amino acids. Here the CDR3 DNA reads TGTGCCAGCAGTGAAGTAGGGCTAGCGGGACGCGTCTACAATGAGCAGTTCTTC. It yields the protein CASSEVGLAGRVYNEQFF.

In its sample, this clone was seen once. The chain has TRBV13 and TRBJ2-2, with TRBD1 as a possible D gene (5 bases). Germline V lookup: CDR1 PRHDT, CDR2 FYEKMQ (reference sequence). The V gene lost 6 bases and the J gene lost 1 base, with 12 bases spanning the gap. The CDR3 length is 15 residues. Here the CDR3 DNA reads TGTGCCAGCAGATATAGGGGCGGGAACACCGGGGAGCTGTTTTTT. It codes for CASRYRGGNTGELFF.

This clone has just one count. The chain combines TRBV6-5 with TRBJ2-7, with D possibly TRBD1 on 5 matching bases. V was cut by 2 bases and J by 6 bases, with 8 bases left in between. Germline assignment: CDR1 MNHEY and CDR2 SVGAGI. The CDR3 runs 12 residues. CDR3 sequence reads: CASSYGQTEQYF. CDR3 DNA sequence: TGTGCCAGCAGTTACGGACAAACCGAGCAGTACTTC.

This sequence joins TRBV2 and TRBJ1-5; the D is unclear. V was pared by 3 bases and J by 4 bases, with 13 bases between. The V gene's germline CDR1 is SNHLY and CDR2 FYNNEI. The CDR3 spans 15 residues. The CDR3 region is CASSDAGGLNQPQHF. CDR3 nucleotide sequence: TGTGCCAGCAGTGATGCCGGCGGACTGAATCAGCCCCAGCATTTT.

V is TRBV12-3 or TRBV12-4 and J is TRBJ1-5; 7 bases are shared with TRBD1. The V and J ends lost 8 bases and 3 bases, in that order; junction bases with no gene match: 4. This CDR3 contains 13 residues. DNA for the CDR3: TGTGCCAGCCGGGGACAGTACAATCAGCCCCAGCATTTT. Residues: CASRGQYNQPQHF.

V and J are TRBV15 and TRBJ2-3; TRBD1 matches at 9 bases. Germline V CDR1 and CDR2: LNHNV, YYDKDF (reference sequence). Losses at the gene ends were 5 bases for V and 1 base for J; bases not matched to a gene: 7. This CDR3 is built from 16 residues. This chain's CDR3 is CATSPRQGGGTDTQYF. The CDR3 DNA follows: TGTGCCACCAGCCCAAGACAGGGGGGTGGCACAGATACGCAGTATTTT.

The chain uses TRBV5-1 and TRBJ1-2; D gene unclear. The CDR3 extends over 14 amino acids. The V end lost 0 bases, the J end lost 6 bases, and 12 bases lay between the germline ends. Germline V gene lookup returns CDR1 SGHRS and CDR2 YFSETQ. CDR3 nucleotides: TGCGCCAGCAGCTTGGTTTCGGCGGCGGATGGCTACACCTTC. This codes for CASSLVSAADGYTF.